The text below deals with one T cell receptor beta chain. No antigen is known for it. This sample is part of a study of T cells in Graves' hyperthyroidism and ophthalmopathy. Study results and limitations: Ophthalmopathy, as predicted by the model, came a median roughly 6.8 months after the prediction. Most thyroid clonotypes that were expanded above 0.001 also turned up in blood. Ophthalmopathy and stable hyperthyroidism were told apart by a 13 V-J model.

Any patient presenting with uncontrolled infection, other autoimmune disease, pregnancy or lactation was left out. CDR3 length: 17 amino acids. Germline loops: CDR1 SGHRS, CDR2 YFSETQ. The germline V and J ends were trimmed by 0 bases and 0 bases, with 12 bases remaining between them. From RNA transcripts, TCR beta CDR3 regions were amplified. The HTBI set primed first-round TCR CDR3 RT-PCR. MiXCR, applied by TCRdb to the multiplex PCR reads, yields one record per CDR3 protein. This table holds more than 550,000 distinct CDR3 sequences, 45% found once. The TCR originated in an adult man with Graves' disease, either hyperthyroidism or ophthalmopathy (not recorded which). The J gene is TRBJ1-4, the V gene TRBV5-1; D is unresolved. Sequenced material: peripheral blood or thyroid tissue (not recorded which). The CDR3 DNA follows: TGCGCCAGCAGCTTGGGGCCTACCCCGACAACTAATGAAAAACTGTTTTTT. Translated: CASSLGPTPTTNEKLFF.